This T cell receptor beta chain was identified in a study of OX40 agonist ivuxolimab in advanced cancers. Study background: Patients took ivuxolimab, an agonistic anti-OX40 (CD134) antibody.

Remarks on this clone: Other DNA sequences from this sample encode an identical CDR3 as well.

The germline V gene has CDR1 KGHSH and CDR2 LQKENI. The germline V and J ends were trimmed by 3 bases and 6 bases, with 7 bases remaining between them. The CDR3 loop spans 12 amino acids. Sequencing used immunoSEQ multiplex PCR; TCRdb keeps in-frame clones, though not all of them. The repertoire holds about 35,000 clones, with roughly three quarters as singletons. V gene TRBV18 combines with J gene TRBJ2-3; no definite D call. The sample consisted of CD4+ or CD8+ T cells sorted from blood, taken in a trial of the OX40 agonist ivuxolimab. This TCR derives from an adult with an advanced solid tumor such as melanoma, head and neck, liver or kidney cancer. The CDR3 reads CASSPRVDTQYF. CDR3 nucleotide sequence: TGTGCCAGCTCACCGAGAGTCGATACGCAGTATTTT.